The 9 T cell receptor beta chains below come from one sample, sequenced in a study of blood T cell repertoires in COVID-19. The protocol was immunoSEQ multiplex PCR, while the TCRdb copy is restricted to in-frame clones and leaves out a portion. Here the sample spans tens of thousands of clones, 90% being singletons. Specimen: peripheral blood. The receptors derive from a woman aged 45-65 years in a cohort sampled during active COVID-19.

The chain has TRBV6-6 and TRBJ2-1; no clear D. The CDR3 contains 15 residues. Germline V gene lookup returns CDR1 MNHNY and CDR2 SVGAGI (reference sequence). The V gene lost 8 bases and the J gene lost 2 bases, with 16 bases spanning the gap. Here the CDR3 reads CASYGVNSTYNEQFF. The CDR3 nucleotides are TGTGCCAGCTATGGAGTTAACTCAACCTACAATGAGCAGTTCTTC.

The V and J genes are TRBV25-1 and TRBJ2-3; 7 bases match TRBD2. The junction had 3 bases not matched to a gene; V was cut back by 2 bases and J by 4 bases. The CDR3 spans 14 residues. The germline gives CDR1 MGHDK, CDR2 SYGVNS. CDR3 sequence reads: CASSEGGVPDTQYF. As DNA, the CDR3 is TGTGCCAGCAGTGAAGGGGGGGTCCCAGATACGCAGTATTTT.

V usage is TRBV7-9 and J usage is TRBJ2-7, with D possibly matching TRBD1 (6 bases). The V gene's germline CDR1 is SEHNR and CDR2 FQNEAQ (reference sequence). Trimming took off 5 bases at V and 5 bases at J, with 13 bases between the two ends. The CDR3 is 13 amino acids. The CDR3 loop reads CASSPGVAHEQYF. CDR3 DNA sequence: TGTGCCAGCAGCCCAGGGGTAGCTCACGAGCAGTACTTC.

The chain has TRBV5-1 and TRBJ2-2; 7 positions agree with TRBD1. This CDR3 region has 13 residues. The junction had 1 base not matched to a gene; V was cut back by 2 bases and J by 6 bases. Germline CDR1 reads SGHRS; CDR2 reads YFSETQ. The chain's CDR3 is CASSFGQAGELFF. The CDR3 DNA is TGCGCCAGCAGCTTCGGACAGGCCGGGGAGCTGTTTTTT.

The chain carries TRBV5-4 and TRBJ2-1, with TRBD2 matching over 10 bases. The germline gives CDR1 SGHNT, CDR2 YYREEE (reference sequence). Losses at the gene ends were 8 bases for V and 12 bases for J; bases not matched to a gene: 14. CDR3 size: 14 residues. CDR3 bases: TGTGCCAGTCGGGAAGCGGGAGGGCAGGCGGGGCAGTTCTTC. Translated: CASREAGGQAGQFF.

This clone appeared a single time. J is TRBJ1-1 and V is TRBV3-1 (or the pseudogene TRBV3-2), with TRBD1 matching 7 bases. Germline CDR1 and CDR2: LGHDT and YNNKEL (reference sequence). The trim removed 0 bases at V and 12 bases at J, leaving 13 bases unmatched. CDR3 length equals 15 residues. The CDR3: CASSQEDLGTVGTFF. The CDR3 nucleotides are TGTGCCAGCAGCCAAGAGGATTTGGGGACAGTTGGAACTTTCTTT.

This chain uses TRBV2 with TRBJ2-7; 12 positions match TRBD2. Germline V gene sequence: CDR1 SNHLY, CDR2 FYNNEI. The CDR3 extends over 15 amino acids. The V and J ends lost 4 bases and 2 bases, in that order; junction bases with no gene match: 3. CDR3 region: CASSGLAGATYEQYF. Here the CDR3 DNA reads TGTGCCAGCAGTGGACTAGCGGGAGCTACCTACGAGCAGTACTTC.

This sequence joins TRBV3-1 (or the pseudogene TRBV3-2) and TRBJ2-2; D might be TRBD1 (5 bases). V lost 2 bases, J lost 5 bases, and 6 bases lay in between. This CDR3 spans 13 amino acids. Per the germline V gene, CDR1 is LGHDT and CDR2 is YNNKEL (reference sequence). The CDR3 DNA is TGTGCCAGCAGCCAACAGGGTACCGGGGAGCTGTTTTTT. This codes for CASSQQGTGELFF.

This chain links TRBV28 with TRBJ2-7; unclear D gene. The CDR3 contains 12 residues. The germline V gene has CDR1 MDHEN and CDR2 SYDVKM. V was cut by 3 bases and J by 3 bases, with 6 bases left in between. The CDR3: CASSFPYYEQYF. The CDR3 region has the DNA TGTGCCAGCAGTTTCCCTTACTACGAGCAGTACTTC.